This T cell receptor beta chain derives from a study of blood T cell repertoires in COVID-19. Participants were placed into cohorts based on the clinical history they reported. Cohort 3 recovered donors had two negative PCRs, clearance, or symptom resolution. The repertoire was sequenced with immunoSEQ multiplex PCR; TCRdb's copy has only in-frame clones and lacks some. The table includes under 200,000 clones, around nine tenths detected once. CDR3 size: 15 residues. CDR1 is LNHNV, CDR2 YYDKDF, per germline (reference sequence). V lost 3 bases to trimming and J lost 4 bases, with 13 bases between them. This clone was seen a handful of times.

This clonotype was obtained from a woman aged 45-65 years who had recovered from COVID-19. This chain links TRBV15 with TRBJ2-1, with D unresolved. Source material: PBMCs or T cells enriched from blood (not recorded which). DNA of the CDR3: TGTGCCACCAGCAGCGCCAATACGGGTTACAATGAGCAGTTCTTC. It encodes CATSSANTGYNEQFF. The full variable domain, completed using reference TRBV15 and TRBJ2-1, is DAMVIQNPRYQVTQFGKPVTLSCSQTLNHNVMYWYQQKSSQAPKLLFHYYDKDFNNEADTPDNFQSRRPNTSFCFLDIRSPGLGDTAMYLCATSSANTGYNEQFFGPGTRLTVL.